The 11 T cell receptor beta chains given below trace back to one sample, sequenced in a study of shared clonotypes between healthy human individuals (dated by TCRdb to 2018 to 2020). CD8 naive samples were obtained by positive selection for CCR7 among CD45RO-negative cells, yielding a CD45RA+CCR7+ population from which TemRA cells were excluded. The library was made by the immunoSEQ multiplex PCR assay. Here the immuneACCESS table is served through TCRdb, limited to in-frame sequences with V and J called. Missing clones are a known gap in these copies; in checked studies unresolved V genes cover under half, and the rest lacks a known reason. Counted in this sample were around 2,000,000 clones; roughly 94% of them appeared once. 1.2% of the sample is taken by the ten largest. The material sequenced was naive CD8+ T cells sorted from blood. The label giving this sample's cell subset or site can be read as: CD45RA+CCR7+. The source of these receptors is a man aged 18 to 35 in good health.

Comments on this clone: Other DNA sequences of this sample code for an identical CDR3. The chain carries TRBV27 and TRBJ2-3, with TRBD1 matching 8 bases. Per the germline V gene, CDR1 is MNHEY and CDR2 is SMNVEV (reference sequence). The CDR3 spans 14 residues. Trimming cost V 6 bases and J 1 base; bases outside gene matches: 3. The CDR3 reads CASSHRGGTDTQYF. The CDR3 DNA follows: TGTGCCAGCAGCCACAGGGGGGGCACAGATACGCAGTATTTT.

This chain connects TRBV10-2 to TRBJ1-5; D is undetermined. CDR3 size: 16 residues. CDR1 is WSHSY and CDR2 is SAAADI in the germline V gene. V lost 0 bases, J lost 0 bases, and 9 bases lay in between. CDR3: CASSESGAYSNQPQHF. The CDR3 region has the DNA TGCGCCAGCAGTGAGTCGGGAGCATATAGCAATCAGCCCCAGCATTTT.

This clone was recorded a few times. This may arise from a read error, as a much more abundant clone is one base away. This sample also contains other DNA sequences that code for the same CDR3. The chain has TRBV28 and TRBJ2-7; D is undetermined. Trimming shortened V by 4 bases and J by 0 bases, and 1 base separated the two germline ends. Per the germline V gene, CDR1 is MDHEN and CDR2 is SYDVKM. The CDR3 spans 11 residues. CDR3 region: CASSSSYEQYF. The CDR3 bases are TGTGCCAGCAGTTCCTCCTACGAGCAGTACTTC.

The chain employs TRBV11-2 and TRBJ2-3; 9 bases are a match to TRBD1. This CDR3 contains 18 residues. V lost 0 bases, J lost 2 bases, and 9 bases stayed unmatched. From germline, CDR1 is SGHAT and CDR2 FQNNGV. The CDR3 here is CASSLDVRGQGTTDTQYF. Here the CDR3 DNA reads TGTGCCAGCAGCTTAGATGTGAGGGGACAGGGAACCACAGATACGCAGTATTTT. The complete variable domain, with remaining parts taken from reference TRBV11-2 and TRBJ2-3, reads EAGVAQSPRYKIIEKRQSVAFWCNPISGHATLYWYQQILGQGPKLLIQFQNNGVVDDSQLPKDRFSAERLKGVDSTLKIQPAKLEDSAVYLCASSLDVRGQGTTDTQYFGPGTRLTVL.

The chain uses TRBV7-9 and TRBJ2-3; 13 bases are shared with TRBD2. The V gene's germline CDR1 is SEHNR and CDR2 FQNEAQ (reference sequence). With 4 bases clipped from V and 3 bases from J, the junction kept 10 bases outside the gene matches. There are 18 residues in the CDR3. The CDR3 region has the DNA TGTGCCAGCAGCTCGGCCGGGACTAGCGGGACCGCGACAGATACGCAGTATTTT. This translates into CASSSAGTSGTATDTQYF.

CDR3 DNA sequence: TGTGCCAGCTCCAAGGCAGGATTCACAGATACGCAGTATTTT. It yields the protein CASSKAGFTDTQYF. This sequence joins TRBV27 and TRBJ2-3; D not resolved. V was clipped by 8 bases and J by 2 bases, with 14 bases between them. This CDR3 has 14 amino acids. Germline V gene sequence: CDR1 MNHEY, CDR2 SMNVEV (reference sequence).

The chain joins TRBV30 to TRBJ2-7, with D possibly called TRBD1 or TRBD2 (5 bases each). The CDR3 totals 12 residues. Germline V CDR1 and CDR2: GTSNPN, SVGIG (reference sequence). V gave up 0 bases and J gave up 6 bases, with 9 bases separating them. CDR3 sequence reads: CAWSVSGPEQYF. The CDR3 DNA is TGTGCCTGGAGTGTATCGGGGCCCGAGCAGTACTTC.

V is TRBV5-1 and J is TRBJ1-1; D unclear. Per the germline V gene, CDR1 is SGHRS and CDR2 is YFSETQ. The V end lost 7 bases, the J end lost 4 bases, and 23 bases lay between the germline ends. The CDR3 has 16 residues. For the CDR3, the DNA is TGCGCCAGCCGAGCTTCGTCCGGAGAAGGGAGCACTGAAGCTTTCTTT. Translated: CASRASSGEGSTEAFF.

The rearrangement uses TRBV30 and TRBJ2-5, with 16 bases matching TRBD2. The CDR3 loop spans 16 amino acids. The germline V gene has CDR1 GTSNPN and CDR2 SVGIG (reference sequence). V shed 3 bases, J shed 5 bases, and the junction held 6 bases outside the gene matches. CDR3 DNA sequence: TGTGCCTGGAGGGGACTAGCGGGAGGGCCCTCGGAGACCCAGTACTTC. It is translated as CAWRGLAGGPSETQYF.

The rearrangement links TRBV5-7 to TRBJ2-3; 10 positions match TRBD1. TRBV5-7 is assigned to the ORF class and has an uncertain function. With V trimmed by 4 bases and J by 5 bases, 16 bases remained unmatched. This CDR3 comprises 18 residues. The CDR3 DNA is TGTGCCAGCAGCGAAAAGGCGAGACCGGGACAGGGGAGAGATACGCAGTATTTT. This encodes CASSEKARPGQGRDTQYF.

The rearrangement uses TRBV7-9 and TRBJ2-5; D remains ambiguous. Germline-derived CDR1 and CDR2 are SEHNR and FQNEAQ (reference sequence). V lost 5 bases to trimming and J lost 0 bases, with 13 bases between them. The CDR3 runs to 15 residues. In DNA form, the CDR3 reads TGTGCCAGCAGCAACGAGGCATCTTACCAAGAGACCCAGTACTTC. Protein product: CASSNEASYQETQYF.